Detailed here is one T cell receptor beta chain. Its antigen is not identified. Germline V gene lookup returns CDR1 KGHSH and CDR2 LQKENI. V lost 5 bases and J 6 bases, leaving 14 bases between the germline ends. The CDR3 sequence is 13 residues long. The record originates from a study of T cell responses to AZD1222 COVID-19 vaccine. Study findings and constraints: The study reported that nearly half of spike-specific TCRs target unmutated variant regions. Seropositive at baseline were only six AZD1222 recipients.

Some clones are missing from TCRdb's copy, which holds only in-frame ones; the method was immunoSEQ multiplex PCR. The sample comprises 150,000 to 200,000 clones, about 92% of which are singletons, and roughly 3.9% rests with the top ten. The chain recombines TRBV18 with TRBJ2-7; D unresolved. The input for sequencing was peripheral blood, taken on day 0 of AZD1222 vaccination. The receptor was isolated from an adult in good health. The CDR3 is CASSKGRLGEQYF. CDR3 coding DNA: TGTGCCAGCTCAAAGGGAAGGTTGGGCGAGCAGTACTTC.